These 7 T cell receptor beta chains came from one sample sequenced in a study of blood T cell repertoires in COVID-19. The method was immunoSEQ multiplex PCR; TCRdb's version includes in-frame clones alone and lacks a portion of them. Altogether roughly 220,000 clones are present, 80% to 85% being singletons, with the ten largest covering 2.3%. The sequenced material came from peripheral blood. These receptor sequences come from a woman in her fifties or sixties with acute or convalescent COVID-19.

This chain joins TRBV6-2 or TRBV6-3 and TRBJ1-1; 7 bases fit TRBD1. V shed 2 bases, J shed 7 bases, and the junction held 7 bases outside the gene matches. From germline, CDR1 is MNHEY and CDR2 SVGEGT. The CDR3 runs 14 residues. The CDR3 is CASSYLAAGGEAFF. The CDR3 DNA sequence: TGTGCCAGCAGTTACCTCGCGGCAGGGGGTGAAGCTTTCTTT.

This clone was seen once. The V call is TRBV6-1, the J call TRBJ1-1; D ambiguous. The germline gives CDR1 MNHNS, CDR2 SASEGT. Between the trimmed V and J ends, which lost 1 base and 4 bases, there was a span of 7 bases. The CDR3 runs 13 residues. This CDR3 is CASSEGLGTEAFF. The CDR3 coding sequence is TGTGCCAGCAGTGAAGGACTGGGCACTGAAGCTTTCTTT.

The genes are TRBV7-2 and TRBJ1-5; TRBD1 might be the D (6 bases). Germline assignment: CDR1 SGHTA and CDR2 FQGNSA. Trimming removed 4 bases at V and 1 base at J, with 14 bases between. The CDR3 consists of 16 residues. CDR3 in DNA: TGTGCCAGCAGCTCATGGGGGGGGCTCAGCAATCAGCCCCAGCATTTT. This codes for CASSSWGGLSNQPQHF.

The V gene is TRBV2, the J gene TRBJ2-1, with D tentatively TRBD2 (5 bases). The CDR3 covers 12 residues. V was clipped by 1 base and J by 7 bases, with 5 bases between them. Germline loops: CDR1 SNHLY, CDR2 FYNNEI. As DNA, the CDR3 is TGTGCCAGCAGTGAAGGAGGGAATGAGCAGTTCTTC. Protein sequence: CASSEGGNEQFF. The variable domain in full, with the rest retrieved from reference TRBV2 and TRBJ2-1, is EPEVTQTPSHQVTQMGQEVILRCVPISNHLYFYWYRQILGQKVEFLVSFYNNEISEKSEIFDDQFSVERPDGSNFTLKIRSTKLEDSAMYFCASSEGGNEQFFGPGTRLTVL.

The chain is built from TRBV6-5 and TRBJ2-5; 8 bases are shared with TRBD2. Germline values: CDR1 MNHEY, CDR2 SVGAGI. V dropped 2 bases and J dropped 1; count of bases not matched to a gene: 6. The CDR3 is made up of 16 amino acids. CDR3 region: CASSYGTSVGQETQYF. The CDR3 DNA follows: TGTGCCAGCAGTTACGGGACTAGTGTAGGCCAAGAGACCCAGTACTTC.

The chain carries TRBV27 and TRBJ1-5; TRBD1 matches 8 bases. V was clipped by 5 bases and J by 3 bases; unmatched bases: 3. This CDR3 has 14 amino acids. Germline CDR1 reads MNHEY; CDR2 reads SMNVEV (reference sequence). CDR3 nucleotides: TGTGCCAGCAGTCCGGGACAGGTCAATCAGCCCCAGCATTTT. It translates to CASSPGQVNQPQHF.

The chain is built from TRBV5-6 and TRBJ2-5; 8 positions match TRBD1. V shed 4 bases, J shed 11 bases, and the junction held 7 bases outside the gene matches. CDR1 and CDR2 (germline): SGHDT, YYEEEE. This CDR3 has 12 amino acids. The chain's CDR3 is CASSRGTGQQYF. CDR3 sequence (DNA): TGTGCCAGCAGCCGGGGGACAGGCCAACAGTACTTC.